The clone carrying this T cell receptor (beta chain) was recorded many times. The CDR3 spans 12 residues. CDR1 is ENHRY and CDR2 is SYGVKD in the germline V gene. V lost 10 bases and J 11 bases, leaving 18 bases between the germline ends. Patients between 18 and 65 years old had hyperthyroidism, newly diagnosed and lasting under 2 months. Clinical symptoms, serum thyroxine and TRAb, thyroid ultrasound and orbital computed tomography were used for the diagnoses. TCR beta CDR3 regions were amplified from RNA transcripts. First-round RT-PCR with HTBI primers amplified the TCR CDR3 region. TCRdb re-called the multiplex PCR reads through MiXCR, storing one row per CDR3 protein. The table records a few hundred thousand distinct CDR3 sequences, approximately 14% of them present only once. The record originates from a study of T cells in Graves' hyperthyroidism and ophthalmopathy.

The sequencing input was blood. The TCR was taken from a woman under 40 with Graves' hyperthyroidism that later progressed to Graves' ophthalmopathy. The chain joins TRBV10-3 to TRBJ1-5, with D possibly being TRBD1 (6 bases). DNA for the CDR3: TGTGCCACCGGGACATCGTCGGGGACCCAGCATTTT. Translation gives CATGTSSGTQHF.